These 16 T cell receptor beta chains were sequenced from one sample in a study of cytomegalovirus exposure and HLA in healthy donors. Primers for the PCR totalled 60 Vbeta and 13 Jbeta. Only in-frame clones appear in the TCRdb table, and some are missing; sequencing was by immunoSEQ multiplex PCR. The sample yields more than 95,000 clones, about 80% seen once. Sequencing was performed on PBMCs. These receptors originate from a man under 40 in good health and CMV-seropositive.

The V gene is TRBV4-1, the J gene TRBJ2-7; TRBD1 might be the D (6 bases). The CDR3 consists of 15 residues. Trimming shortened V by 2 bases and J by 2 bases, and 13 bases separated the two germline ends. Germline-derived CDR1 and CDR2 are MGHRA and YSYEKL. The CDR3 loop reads CASSQTDRPTYEQYF. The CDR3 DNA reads TGCGCCAGCAGCCAAACTGACAGGCCGACCTACGAGCAGTACTTC.

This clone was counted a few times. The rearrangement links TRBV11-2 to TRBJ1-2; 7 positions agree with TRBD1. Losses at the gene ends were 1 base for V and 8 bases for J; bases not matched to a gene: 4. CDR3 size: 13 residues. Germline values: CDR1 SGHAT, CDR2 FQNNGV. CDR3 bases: TGTGCCAGCAGCTTAGGACAGGGAAGAGGCTACACCTTC. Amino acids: CASSLGQGRGYTF. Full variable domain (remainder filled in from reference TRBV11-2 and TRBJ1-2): EAGVAQSPRYKIIEKRQSVAFWCNPISGHATLYWYQQILGQGPKLLIQFQNNGVVDDSQLPKDRFSAERLKGVDSTLKIQPAKLEDSAVYLCASSLGQGRGYTFGSGTRLTVV.

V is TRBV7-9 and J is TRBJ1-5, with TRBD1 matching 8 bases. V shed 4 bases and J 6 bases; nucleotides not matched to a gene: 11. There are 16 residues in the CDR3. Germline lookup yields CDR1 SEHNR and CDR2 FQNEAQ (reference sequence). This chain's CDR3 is CASSSDRGWGSQPQHF. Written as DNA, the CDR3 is TGTGCCAGCAGCTCCGACAGGGGCTGGGGCAGTCAGCCCCAGCATTTT. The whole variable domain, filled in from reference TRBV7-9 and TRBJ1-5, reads DTGVSQNPRHKITKRGQNVTFRCDPISEHNRLYWYRQTLGQGPEFLTYFQNEAQLEKSRLLSDRFSAERPKGSFSTLEIQRTEQGDSAMYLCASSSDRGWGSQPQHFGDGTRLSIL.

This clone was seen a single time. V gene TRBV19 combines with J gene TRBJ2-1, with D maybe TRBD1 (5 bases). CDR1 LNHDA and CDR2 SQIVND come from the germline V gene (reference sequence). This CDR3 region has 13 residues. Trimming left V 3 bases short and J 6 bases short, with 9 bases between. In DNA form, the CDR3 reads TGTGCCAGTAGTATGGGGCCGGGCAATGAGCAGTTCTTC. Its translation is CASSMGPGNEQFF.

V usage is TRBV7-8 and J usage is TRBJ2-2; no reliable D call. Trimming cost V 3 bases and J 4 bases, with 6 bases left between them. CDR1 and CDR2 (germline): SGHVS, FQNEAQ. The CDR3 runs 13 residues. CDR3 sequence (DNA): TGTGCCAGCAGCTTCGCGCGCACCGGGGAGCTGTTTTTT. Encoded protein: CASSFARTGELFF.

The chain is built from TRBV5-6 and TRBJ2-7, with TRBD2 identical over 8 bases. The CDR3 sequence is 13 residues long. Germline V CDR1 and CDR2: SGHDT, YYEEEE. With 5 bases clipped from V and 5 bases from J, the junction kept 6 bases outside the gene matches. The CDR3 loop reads CASRSGSGNEQYF. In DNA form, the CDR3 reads TGTGCCAGCAGAAGCGGGAGCGGGAACGAGCAGTACTTC. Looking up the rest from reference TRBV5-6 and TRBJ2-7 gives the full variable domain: DAGVTQSPTHLIKTRGQQVTLRCSPKSGHDTVSWYQQALGQGPQFIFQYYEEEERQRGNFPDRFSGHQFPNYSSELNVNALLLGDSALYLCASRSGSGNEQYFGPGTRLTVT.

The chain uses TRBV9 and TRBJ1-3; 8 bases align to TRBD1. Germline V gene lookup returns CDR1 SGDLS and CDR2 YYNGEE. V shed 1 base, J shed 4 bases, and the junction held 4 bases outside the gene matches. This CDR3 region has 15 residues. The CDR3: CASSVTTGDGNTIYF. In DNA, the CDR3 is TGTGCCAGCAGCGTAACGACAGGGGACGGAAACACCATATATTTT. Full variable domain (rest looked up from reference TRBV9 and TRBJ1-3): DSGVTQTPKHLITATGQRVTLRCSPRSGDLSVYWYQQSLDQGLQFLIQYYNGEERAKGNILERFSAQQFPDLHSELNLSSLELGDSALYFCASSVTTGDGNTIYFGEGSWLTVV.

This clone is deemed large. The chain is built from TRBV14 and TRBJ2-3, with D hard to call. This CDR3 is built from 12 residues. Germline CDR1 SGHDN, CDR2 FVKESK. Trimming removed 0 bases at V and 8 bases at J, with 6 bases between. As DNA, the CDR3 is TGTGCCAGCAGCCAAGATCGTGTTACGCAGTATTTT. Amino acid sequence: CASSQDRVTQYF. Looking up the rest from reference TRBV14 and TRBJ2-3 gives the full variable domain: EAGVTQFPSHSVIEKGQTVTLRCDPISGHDNLYWYRRVMGKEIKFLLHFVKESKQDESGMPNNRFLAERTGGTYSTLKVQPAELEDSGVYFCASSQDRVTQYFGPGTRLTVL.

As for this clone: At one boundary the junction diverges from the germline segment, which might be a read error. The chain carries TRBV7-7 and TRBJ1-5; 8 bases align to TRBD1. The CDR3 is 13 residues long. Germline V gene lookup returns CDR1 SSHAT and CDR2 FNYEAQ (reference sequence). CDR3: CASSLDRDKPQHF. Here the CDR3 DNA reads TGTGCTAGCAGCCTGGACAGGGATAAGCCCCAGCATTTT.

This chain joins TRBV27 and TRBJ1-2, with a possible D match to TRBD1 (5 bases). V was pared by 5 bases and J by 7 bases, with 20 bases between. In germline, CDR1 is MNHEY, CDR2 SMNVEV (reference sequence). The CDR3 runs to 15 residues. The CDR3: CASSGGGRFFSGYTF. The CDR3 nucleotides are TGTGCCAGCAGTGGGGGAGGGCGTTTCTTTTCTGGCTACACCTTC.

CDR3 bases: TGTGCCAGCAGGGGACTCCGGGACAGGGGCTACGAGCAGTACTTC. It yields the protein CASRGLRDRGYEQYF. The chain employs TRBV2 and TRBJ2-7; 10 bases agree with TRBD1. This CDR3 has 15 amino acids. Germline loops: CDR1 SNHLY, CDR2 FYNNEI. V dropped 6 bases and J dropped 3; count of bases not matched to a gene: 8.

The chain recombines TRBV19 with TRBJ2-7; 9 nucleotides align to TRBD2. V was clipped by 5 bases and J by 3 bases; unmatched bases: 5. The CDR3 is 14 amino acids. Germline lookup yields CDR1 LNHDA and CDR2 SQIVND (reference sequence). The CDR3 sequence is CASSPTSGNYEQYF. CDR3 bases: TGTGCCAGTAGTCCGACTAGCGGAAACTACGAGCAGTACTTC.

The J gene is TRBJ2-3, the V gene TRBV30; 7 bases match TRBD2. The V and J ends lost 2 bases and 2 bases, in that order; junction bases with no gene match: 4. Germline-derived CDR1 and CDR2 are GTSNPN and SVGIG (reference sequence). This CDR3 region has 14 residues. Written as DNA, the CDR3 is TGTGCCTGGAGTCAAGCGGGAATCACAGATACGCAGTATTTT. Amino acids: CAWSQAGITDTQYF.

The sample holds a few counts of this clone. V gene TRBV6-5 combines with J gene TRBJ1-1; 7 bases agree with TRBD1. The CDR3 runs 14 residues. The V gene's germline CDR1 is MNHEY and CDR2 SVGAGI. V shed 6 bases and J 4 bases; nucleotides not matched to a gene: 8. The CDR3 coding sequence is TGTGCCAGCAGACGGACAGGCGGAGGCACTGAAGCTTTCTTT. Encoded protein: CASRRTGGGTEAFF.

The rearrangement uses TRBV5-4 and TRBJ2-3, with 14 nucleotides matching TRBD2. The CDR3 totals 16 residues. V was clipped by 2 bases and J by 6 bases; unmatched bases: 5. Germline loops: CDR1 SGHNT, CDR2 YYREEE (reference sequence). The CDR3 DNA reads TGTGCCAGCAGCTTCTGGACTAGCGGGGGGACGGATACGCAGTATTTT. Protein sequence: CASSFWTSGGTDTQYF. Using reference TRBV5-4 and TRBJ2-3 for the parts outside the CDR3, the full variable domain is ETGVTQSPTHLIKTRGQQVTLRCSSQSGHNTVSWYQQALGQGPQFIFQYYREEENGRGNFPPRFSGLQFPNYSSELNVNALELDDSALYLCASSFWTSGGTDTQYFGPGTRLTVL.

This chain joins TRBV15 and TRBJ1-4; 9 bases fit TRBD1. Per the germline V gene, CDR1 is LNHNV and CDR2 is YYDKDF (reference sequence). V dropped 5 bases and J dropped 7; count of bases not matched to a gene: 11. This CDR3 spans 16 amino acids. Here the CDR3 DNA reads TGTGCCACCAGCTCTCAATCGGGACAGGGAAGTGAAAAACTGTTTTTT. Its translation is CATSSQSGQGSEKLFF. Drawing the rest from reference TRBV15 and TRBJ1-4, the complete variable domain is DAMVIQNPRYQVTQFGKPVTLSCSQTLNHNVMYWYQQKSSQAPKLLFHYYDKDFNNEADTPDNFQSRRPNTSFCFLDIRSPGLGDTAMYLCATSSQSGQGSEKLFFGSGTQLSVL.